This record looks at one TCR beta chain sequence and its context. This entry belongs to a study of blood T cell repertoires in COVID-19. For the study at large: Sites across the United States, Italy and Spain contributed samples from acute and convalescent COVID-19. PBMCs, B-cell-depleted T cells, or T cells provided the cDNA or gDNA that made up the material.

Authors' analysis steps: Estimated nucleated cell counts came from reference gene primer amplification. TCRdb's copy holds only in-frame clones and misses some; the assay was immunoSEQ multiplex PCR. The D gene and trimming were derived from the DNA, and the V and J assignments and clone size from that table. The profile shows about 180,000 clones, approximately 79% of them singletons. This clonotype was sampled from a woman aged 70-85 years with acute or convalescent COVID-19. The sequencing sample was made of peripheral blood.

In nucleotides, the CDR3 is TGTGCCAGCAGTCCGAGGACTACCTCTATTCCCTACAATGAGCAGTTCTTC. Amino acid sequence: CASSPRTTSIPYNEQFF. The rearrangement uses TRBV2 and TRBJ2-1; D may be TRBD2 (6 bases). Germline assignment: CDR1 SNHLY and CDR2 FYNNEI. This CDR3 comprises 17 residues. V lost 5 bases, J lost 2 bases, and 19 bases lay in between.